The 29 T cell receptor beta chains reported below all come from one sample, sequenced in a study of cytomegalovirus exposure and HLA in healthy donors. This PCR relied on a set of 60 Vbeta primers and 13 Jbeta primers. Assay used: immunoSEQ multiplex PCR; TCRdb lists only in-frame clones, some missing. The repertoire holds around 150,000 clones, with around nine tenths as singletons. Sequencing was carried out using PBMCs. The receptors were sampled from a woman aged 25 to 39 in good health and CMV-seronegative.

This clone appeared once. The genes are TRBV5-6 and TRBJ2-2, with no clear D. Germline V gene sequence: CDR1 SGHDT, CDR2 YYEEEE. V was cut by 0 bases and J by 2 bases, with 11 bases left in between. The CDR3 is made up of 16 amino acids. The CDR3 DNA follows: TGTGCCAGCAGCTTGGCCGGAGCAGACAACACCGGGGAGCTGTTTTTT. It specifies CASSLAGADNTGELFF.

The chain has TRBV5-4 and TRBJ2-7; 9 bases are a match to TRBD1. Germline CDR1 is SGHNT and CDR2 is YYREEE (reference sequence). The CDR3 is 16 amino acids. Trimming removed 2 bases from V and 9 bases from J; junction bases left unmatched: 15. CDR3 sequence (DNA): TGTGCCAGCAGCTTAGGGCCAGGGACAGGGAGATGGGGGCAGTACTTC. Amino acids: CASSLGPGTGRWGQYF. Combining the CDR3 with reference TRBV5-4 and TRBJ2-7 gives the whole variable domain ETGVTQSPTHLIKTRGQQVTLRCSSQSGHNTVSWYQQALGQGPQFIFQYYREEENGRGNFPPRFSGLQFPNYSSELNVNALELDDSALYLCASSLGPGTGRWGQYFGPGTRLTVT.

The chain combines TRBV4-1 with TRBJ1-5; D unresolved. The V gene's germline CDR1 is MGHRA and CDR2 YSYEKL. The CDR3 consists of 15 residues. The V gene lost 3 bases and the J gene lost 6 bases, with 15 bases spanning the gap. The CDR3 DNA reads TGCGCCAGCAGCCATCCCACGGGAGGCGTTCAGCCCCAGCATTTT. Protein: CASSHPTGGVQPQHF.

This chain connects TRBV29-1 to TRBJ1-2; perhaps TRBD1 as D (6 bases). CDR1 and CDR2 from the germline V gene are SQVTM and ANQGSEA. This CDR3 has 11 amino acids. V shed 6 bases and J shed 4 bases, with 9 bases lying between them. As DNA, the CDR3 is TGCAGCGTCCGGGACATCTATGGCTACACCTTC. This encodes CSVRDIYGYTF.

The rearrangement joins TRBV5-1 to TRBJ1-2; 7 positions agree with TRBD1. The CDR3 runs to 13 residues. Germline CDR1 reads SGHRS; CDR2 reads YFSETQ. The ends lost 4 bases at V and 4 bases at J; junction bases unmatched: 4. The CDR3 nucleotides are TGCGCCAGCAGCCAGGACAGGACCTATGGCTACACCTTC. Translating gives CASSQDRTYGYTF.

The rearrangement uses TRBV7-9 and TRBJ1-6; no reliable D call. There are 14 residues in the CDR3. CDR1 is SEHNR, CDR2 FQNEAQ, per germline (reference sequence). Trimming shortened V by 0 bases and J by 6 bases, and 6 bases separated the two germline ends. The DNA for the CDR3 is TGTGCCAGCAGCTTAGCTGGCGGTAATTCACCCCTCCACTTT. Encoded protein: CASSLAGGNSPLHF.

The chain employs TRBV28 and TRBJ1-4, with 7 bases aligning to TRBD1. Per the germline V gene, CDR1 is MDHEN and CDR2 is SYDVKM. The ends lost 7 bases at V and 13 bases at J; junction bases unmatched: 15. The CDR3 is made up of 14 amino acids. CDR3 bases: TGTGCCAGCACTAGGGGGACAGTCAATGAAGGACTGTTTTTT. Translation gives CASTRGTVNEGLFF.

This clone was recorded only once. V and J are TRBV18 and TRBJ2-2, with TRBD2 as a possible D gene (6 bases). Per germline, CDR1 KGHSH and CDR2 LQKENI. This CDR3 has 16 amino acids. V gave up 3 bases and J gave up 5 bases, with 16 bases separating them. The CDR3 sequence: CASSPISGVGTGELFF. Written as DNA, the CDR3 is TGTGCCAGCTCACCCATTTCGGGAGTAGGAACCGGGGAGCTGTTTTTT.

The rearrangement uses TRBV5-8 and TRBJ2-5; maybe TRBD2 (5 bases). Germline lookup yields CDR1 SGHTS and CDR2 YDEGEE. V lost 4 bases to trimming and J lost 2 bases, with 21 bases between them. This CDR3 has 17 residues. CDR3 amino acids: CASSPGFDIVYQETQYF. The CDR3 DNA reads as TGTGCCAGCAGCCCGGGGTTCGATATAGTGTATCAAGAGACCCAGTACTTC.

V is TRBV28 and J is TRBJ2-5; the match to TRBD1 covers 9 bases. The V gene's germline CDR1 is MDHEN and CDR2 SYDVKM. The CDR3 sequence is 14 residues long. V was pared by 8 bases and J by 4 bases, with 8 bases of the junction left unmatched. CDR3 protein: CASLRQTGGETQYF. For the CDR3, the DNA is TGTGCCAGCCTCCGGCAGACAGGGGGAGAGACCCAGTACTTC.

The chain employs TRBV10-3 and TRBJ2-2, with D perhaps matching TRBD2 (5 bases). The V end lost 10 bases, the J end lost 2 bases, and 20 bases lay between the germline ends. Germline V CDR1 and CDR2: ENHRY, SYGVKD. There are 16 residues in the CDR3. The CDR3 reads CATQQPRTGNTGELFF. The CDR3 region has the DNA TGTGCCACCCAACAACCTCGGACGGGAAACACCGGGGAGCTGTTTTTT.

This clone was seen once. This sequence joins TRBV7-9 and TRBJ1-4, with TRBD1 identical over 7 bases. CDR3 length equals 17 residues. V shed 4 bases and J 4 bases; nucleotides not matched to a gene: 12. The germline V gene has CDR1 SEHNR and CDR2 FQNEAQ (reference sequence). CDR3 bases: TGTGCCAGCAGCTCGACAAGCAGGACAGGTATTAATGAAAAACTGTTTTTT. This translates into CASSSTSRTGINEKLFF.

CDR3 bases: TGTGCCAGCAGCTTTAGCGGGGGGGCCAAAGAGCAGTTCTTC. Translating gives CASSFSGGAKEQFF. V and J are TRBV7-2 and TRBJ2-1; 11 bases match TRBD2. Germline loops: CDR1 SGHTA, CDR2 FQGNSA. This CDR3 is 14 amino acids long. Trimming took 3 bases from V and 10 from J; bases not matched to a gene: 5.

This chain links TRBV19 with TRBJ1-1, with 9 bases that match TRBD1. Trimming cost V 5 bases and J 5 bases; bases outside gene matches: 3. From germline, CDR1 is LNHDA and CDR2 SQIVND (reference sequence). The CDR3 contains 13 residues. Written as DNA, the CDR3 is TGTGCCAGTAGTCCGACAGGGGGGACTGAAGCTTTCTTT. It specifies CASSPTGGTEAFF.

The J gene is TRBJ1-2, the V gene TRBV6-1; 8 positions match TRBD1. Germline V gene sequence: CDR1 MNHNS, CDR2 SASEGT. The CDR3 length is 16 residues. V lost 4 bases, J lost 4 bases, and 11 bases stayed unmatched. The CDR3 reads CASSGDRDRTVYGYTF. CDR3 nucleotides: TGTGCCAGCAGTGGCGATAGGGACAGGACCGTCTATGGCTACACCTTC.

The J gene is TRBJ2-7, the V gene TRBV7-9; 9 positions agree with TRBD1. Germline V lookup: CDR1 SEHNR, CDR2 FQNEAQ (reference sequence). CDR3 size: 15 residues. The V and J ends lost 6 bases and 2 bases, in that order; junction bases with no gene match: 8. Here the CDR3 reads CASSSTGTGTYEQYF. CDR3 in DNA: TGTGCCAGCAGTTCAACCGGGACAGGGACCTACGAGCAGTACTTC.

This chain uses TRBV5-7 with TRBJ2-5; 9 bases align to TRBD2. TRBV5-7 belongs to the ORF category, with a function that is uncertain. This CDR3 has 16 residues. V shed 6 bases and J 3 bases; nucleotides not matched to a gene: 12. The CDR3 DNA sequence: TGTGCCAGCATTTCTATCAGCGGGAGGACAAAAGAGACCCAGTACTTC. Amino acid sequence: CASISISGRTKETQYF.

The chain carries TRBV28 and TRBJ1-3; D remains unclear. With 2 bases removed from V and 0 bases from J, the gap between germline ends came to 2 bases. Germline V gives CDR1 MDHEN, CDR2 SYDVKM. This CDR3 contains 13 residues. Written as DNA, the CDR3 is TGTGCCAGCAGTTTACTCTCTGGAAACACCATATATTTT. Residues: CASSLLSGNTIYF.

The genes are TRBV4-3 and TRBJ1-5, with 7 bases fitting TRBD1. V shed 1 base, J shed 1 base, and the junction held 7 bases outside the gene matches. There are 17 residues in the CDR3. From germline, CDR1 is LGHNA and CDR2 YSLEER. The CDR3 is CASSQGYRGKSNQPQHF. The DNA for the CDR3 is TGCGCCAGCAGCCAAGGGTACAGGGGTAAGAGCAATCAGCCCCAGCATTTT.

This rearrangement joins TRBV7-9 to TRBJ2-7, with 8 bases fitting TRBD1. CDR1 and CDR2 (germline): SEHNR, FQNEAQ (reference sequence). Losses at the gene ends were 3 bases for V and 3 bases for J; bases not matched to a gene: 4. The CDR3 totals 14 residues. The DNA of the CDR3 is TGTGCCAGCAGCTTTACAGGGGGGTTCTACGAGCAGTACTTC. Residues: CASSFTGGFYEQYF.

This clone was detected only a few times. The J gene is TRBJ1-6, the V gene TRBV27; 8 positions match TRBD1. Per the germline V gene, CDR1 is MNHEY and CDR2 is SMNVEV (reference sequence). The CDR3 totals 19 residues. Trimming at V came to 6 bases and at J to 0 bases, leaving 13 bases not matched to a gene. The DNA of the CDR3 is TGTGCCAGCAGCATGGACAGGGAGCCTTGGAGCTCCTATAATTCACCCCTCCACTTT. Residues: CASSMDREPWSSYNSPLHF.

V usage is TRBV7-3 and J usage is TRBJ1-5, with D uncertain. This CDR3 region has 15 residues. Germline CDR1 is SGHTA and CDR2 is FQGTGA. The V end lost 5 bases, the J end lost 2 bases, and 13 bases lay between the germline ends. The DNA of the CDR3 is TGTGCCAGCAGCCCAGGTCGACGAGGCAATCAGCCCCAGCATTTT. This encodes CASSPGRRGNQPQHF. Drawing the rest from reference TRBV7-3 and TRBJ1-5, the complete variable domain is GAGVSQTPSNKVTEKGKYVELRCDPISGHTALYWYRQSLGQGPEFLIYFQGTGAADDSGLPNDRFFAVRPEGSVSTLKIQRTERGDSAVYLCASSPGRRGNQPQHFGDGTRLSIL.

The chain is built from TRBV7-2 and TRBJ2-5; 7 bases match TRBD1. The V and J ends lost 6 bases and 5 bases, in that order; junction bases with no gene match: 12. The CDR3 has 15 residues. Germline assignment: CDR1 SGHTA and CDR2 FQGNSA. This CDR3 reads CASRDTSGGEETQYF. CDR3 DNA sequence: TGTGCCAGCAGGGATACTTCAGGGGGTGAGGAGACCCAGTACTTC.

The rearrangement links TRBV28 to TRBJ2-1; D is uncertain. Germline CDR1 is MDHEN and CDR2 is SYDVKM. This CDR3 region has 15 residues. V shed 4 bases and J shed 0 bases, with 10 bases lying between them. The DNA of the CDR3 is TGTGCCAGCAGTTACGGTGGTAGCTCCTACAATGAGCAGTTCTTC. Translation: CASSYGGSSYNEQFF.

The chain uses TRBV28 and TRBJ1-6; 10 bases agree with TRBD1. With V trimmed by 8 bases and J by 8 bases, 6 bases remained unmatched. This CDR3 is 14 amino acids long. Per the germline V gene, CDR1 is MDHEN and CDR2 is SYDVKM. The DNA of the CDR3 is TGTGCCAGCTCGCCCGGGACAGGGGATTCACCCCTCCACTTT. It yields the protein CASSPGTGDSPLHF.

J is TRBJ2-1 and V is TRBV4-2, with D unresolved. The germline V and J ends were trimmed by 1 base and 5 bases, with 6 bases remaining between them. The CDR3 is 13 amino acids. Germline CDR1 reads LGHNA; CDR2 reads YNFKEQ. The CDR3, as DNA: TGTGCCAGCAGCCAAGTCAGAAACAATGAGCAGTTCTTC. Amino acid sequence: CASSQVRNNEQFF.

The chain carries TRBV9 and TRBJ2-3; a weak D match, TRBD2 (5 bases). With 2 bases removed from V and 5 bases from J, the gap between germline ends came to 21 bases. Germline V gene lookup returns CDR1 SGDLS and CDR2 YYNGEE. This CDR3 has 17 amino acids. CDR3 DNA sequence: TGTGCCAGCAGCGTTCTGGGAGCATCTAACGGAGTAGATACGCAGTATTTT. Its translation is CASSVLGASNGVDTQYF.

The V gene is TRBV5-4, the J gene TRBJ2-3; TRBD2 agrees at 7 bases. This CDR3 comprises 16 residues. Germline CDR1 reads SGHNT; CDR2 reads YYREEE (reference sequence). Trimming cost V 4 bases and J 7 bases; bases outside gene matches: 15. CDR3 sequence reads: CASSGGGLVTSNTQYF. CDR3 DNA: TGTGCCAGCAGCGGCGGAGGACTAGTCACCTCGAATACGCAGTATTTT.

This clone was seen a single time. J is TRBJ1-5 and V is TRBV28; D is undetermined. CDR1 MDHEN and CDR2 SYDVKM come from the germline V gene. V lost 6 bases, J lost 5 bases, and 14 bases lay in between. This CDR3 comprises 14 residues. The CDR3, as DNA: TGTGCCAGCAGCCCTTTGAGAGCCTATCAGCCCCAGCATTTT. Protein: CASSPLRAYQPQHF.